Below are 27 T cell receptor beta chains sequenced from a single sample in a study of blood T cell repertoires in COVID-19. This table comes from immunoSEQ multiplex PCR, and its TCRdb copy is limited to in-frame clones, with some not included. The sample carries 130,000 to 150,000 clones, over 65% recorded once. Input material: peripheral blood. These receptors originate from a human donor in a cohort sampled during active COVID-19.

J is TRBJ1-6 and V is TRBV7-9, with D possibly matching TRBD1 (5 bases). Between the trimmed V and J ends, which lost 6 bases and 5 bases, there was a span of 20 bases. Germline V gene sequence: CDR1 SEHNR, CDR2 FQNEAQ (reference sequence). The CDR3 length is 17 residues. CDR3 coding DNA: TGTGCCAGCAGTGTAAACGGTGGGGGAGGGAATAATTCACCCCTCCACTTT. Residues: CASSVNGGGGNNSPLHF.

The chain couples TRBV30 to TRBJ1-2, with 10 positions matching TRBD1. This CDR3 is 16 amino acids long. Germline loops: CDR1 GTSNPN, CDR2 SVGIG (reference sequence). V dropped 2 bases and J dropped 8; count of bases not matched to a gene: 14. CDR3 region: CAWSRLTGTGAGGYTF. CDR3 in DNA: TGTGCCTGGAGTCGTCTCACCGGGACAGGGGCAGGAGGCTACACCTTC.

This clone was recorded only once. The chain uses TRBV5-1 and TRBJ1-1, with a tentative D call TRBD1 (6 bases). Germline V CDR1 and CDR2: SGHRS, YFSETQ. There are 16 residues in the CDR3. Trimming removed 0 bases from V and 6 bases from J, with 18 bases in between. CDR3 sequence reads: CASSLAPGGGASEAFF. CDR3 in DNA: TGCGCCAGCAGCTTGGCCCCGGGTGGGGGGGCATCTGAAGCTTTCTTT. Looking up the rest from reference TRBV5-1 and TRBJ1-1 gives the full variable domain: KAGVTQTPRYLIKTRGQQVTLSCSPISGHRSVSWYQQTPGQGLQFLFEYFSETQRNKGNFPGRFSGRQFSNSRSEMNVSTLELGDSALYLCASSLAPGGGASEAFFGQGTRLTVV.

The chain employs TRBV29-1 and TRBJ1-4, with 9 nucleotides matching TRBD1. The CDR3 covers 14 residues. Germline trimming cut 4 bases from V and 5 bases from J; bases unmatched to any gene: 5. Germline loops: CDR1 SQVTM, CDR2 ANQGSEA. CDR3 in amino acids: CSVVFGQGNEKLFF. CDR3 nucleotide sequence: TGCAGCGTTGTCTTCGGACAGGGGAATGAAAAACTGTTTTTT.

CDR3 DNA sequence: TGTGCCAGCAGCTTTGGGATGAGGCTAGCGGGAGGCGGGGAGCTGTTTTTT. Translation gives CASSFGMRLAGGGELFF. V usage is TRBV11-2 and J usage is TRBJ2-2; 11 nucleotides align to TRBD2. The CDR3 length is 17 residues. V trimming: 3 bases; J trimming: 7 bases; junction bases outside the gene matches: 10. Germline-derived CDR1 and CDR2 are SGHAT and FQNNGV.

This chain connects TRBV14 to TRBJ2-7; TRBD1 aligns across 8 bases. Germline V gives CDR1 SGHDN, CDR2 FVKESK. The CDR3 is 16 residues long. The ends lost 2 bases at V and 2 bases at J; junction bases unmatched: 8. CDR3: CASSQPDRVSPYEQYV. The CDR3 DNA reads as TGTGCCAGCAGCCAACCGGACAGGGTGTCACCCTACGAGCAGTACGTC.

The chain couples TRBV30 to TRBJ2-3, with D tentatively TRBD1 (6 bases). Trimming removed 0 bases from V and 4 bases from J, with 14 bases in between. Per germline, CDR1 GTSNPN and CDR2 SVGIG (reference sequence). This CDR3 has 15 residues. The CDR3, as DNA: TGTGCCTGGAGTGTACTAGGGGGTGCGGCAGATACGCAGTATTTT. It translates to CAWSVLGGAADTQYF. The entire variable domain, with the rest obtained from reference TRBV30 and TRBJ2-3, is as follows: SQTIHQWPATLVQPVGSPLSLECTVEGTSNPNLYWYRQAAGRGLQLLFYSVGIGQISSEVPQNLSASRPQDRQFILSSKKLLLSDSGFYLCAWSVLGGAADTQYFGPGTRLTVL.

This chain joins TRBV3-1 (or the pseudogene TRBV3-2) and TRBJ1-6; D is ambiguous. The V gene's germline CDR1 is LGHDT and CDR2 YNNKEL (reference sequence). The V and J ends lost 4 bases and 7 bases respectively, with 14 bases between them. The CDR3 sequence is 15 residues long. CDR3 region: CASSRVSQPNSPLHF. The CDR3 DNA is TGTGCCAGCAGCCGCGTGTCCCAACCCAATTCACCCCTCCACTTT.

The chain carries TRBV2 and TRBJ2-1, with 11 bases matching TRBD2. The CDR3 extends over 17 amino acids. J was trimmed by 7 bases and V by 3 bases; bases with no gene match: 11. Germline V gives CDR1 SNHLY, CDR2 FYNNEI. This CDR3 is CASSDSPSGGLGNEQFF. CDR3 in DNA: TGTGCCAGCAGTGATTCCCCTAGCGGGGGGTTAGGTAATGAGCAGTTCTTC.

This chain uses TRBV19 with TRBJ1-4; D remains ambiguous. The CDR3 totals 14 residues. Germline CDR1 is LNHDA and CDR2 is SQIVND (reference sequence). V lost 5 bases, J lost 7 bases, and 14 bases lay in between. The CDR3 protein is CASSPAGSREKLFF. CDR3 bases: TGTGCCAGTAGTCCGGCCGGGAGTCGTGAAAAACTGTTTTTT.

The genes are TRBV5-1 and TRBJ2-5, with D maybe TRBD2 (5 bases). V was trimmed by 7 bases and J by 5 bases, leaving 15 bases between them. Germline CDR1 and CDR2: SGHRS and YFSETQ. The CDR3 is 13 amino acids. CDR3 in DNA: TGCGCCAGCGCGACTCTGGGCGGGGAGACCCAGTACTTC. Amino acids: CASATLGGETQYF.

The chain couples TRBV5-1 to TRBJ1-1; D not resolved. CDR3 length: 14 residues. The germline gives CDR1 SGHRS, CDR2 YFSETQ. V gave up 1 base and J gave up 1 base, with 8 bases separating them. CDR3: CASSLLAGNTEAFF. CDR3 nucleotide sequence: TGCGCCAGCAGCTTGCTGGCGGGGAACACTGAAGCTTTCTTT.

The count of this clone is one. CDR3 bases: TGTGCCAGCAGCAGTACCGGGACAGCCCTACACGAGCAGTACTTC. It specifies CASSSTGTALHEQYF. This rearrangement joins TRBV7-8 to TRBJ2-7; 7 bases fit TRBD1. There are 15 residues in the CDR3. With 5 bases clipped from V and 5 bases from J, the junction kept 12 bases outside the gene matches. Germline CDR1 and CDR2: SGHVS and FQNEAQ.

CDR3 nucleotides: TGTGCCAGCAGCTTGCCTAGCGACCTATACAATGAGCAGTTCTTC. Protein sequence: CASSLPSDLYNEQFF. The chain employs TRBV7-2 and TRBJ2-1; weak D call: TRBD2 (6 bases). The germline gives CDR1 SGHTA, CDR2 FQGNSA. The CDR3 has 15 amino acids. Trimming removed 3 bases at V and 4 bases at J, with 13 bases between.

This clone was counted a few times. This sequence joins TRBV4-1 and TRBJ2-2, with 8 bases lining up with TRBD2. CDR1 and CDR2 (germline): MGHRA, YSYEKL. V was pared by 3 bases and J by 4 bases, with 7 bases of the junction left unmatched. This CDR3 has 16 amino acids. The CDR3 sequence: CASSHSGGYGTGELFF. In DNA form, the CDR3 reads TGCGCCAGCAGCCACTCGGGGGGGTATGGCACCGGGGAGCTGTTTTTT.

This chain links TRBV4-2 with TRBJ2-2; 11 bases are a match to TRBD2. The CDR3 is 16 residues long. V shed 5 bases and J 1 base; nucleotides not matched to a gene: 3. The germline CDR1 and CDR2 sequences are LGHNA and YNFKEQ. The CDR3, as DNA: TGTGCCAGCAGCGGTAGCGGGGGGGAGAACACCGGGGAGCTGTTTTTT. Protein: CASSGSGGENTGELFF.

This chain connects TRBV12-3 or TRBV12-4 to TRBJ2-2; 7 bases match TRBD1. This CDR3 is built from 13 residues. V dropped 5 bases and J dropped 4; count of bases not matched to a gene: 1. This CDR3 reads CASSTGVTGELFF. The CDR3 DNA is TGTGCCAGCAGTACAGGGGTCACCGGGGAGCTGTTTTTT.

This clone was seen a single time. The V and J genes are TRBV5-1 and TRBJ2-7, with 9 bases identical to TRBD2. The CDR3 is made up of 13 amino acids. Germline V gives CDR1 SGHRS, CDR2 YFSETQ. With V trimmed by 4 bases and J by 7 bases, 6 bases remained unmatched. The CDR3 coding sequence is TGCGCCAGCAGCGCTAGCGGGGAAGGTGAGCAGTACGTC. This sequence encodes CASSASGEGEQYV.

This rearrangement joins TRBV19 to TRBJ1-4, with TRBD1 identical over 11 bases. After removal of 4 bases from V and 11 bases from J, the junction contained 3 bases not matched to a gene. This CDR3 comprises 13 residues. CDR1 and CDR2 (germline): LNHDA, SQIVND (reference sequence). The CDR3 loop is CASSRDRGEKLFF. The CDR3 nucleotides are TGTGCCAGTAGTAGGGACAGGGGGGAGAAACTGTTTTTT.

The rearrangement joins TRBV6-5 to TRBJ1-5; D may be TRBD1 (5 bases). The CDR3 consists of 13 residues. Trimming cost V 7 bases and J 2 bases, with 9 bases left between them. CDR1 MNHEY and CDR2 SVGAGI come from the germline V gene. As DNA, the CDR3 is TGTGCCAGCACACCGGGGGGCAATCAGCCCCAGCATTTT. Amino acid sequence: CASTPGGNQPQHF.

This sequence joins TRBV12-3 or TRBV12-4 and TRBJ2-1; D remains ambiguous. The ends were cut back, 11 bases at V and 1 base at J, with 9 bases in the middle. The CDR3 has 12 residues. For the CDR3, the DNA is TGTGCCTCAGCGACGTCCTACAATGAGCAGTTCTTC. Its protein product is CASATSYNEQFF.

The rearrangement links TRBV5-6 to TRBJ1-4, with TRBD1 matching 12 bases. Germline V gene data show CDR1 as SGHDT and CDR2 as YYEEEE. V lost 2 bases and J lost 8; bases outside the gene matches: 16. The CDR3 length is 19 residues. DNA for the CDR3: TGTGCCAGCAGCTTTGAGCTCGAGGCGGGACAGGGGGCGGAGGAAAAACTGTTTTTT. Translating gives CASSFELEAGQGAEEKLFF. The complete variable domain, with remaining parts taken from reference TRBV5-6 and TRBJ1-4, reads DAGVTQSPTHLIKTRGQQVTLRCSPKSGHDTVSWYQQALGQGPQFIFQYYEEEERQRGNFPDRFSGHQFPNYSSELNVNALLLGDSALYLCASSFELEAGQGAEEKLFFGSGTQLSVL.

Note on this clone: A much bigger clone sits one base away, suggesting this may be a read error. Other nucleotide sequences from this sample produce the same CDR3. The chain carries TRBV7-3 and TRBJ1-1, with unresolved D. Trimming pared 2 bases from V and 1 base from J, leaving 5 bases between. The length of the CDR3 is 13 residues. From germline, CDR1 is SGHTA and CDR2 FQGTGA. DNA for the CDR3: TGTGCCAGCAGCTTAGGGCGGAACACTGAAGCTTTCTTT. Its translation: CASSLGRNTEAFF.

The rearrangement joins TRBV2 to TRBJ2-1, with TRBD1 identical over 8 bases. V lost 3 bases to trimming and J lost 5 bases; unmatched junction nucleotides: 6. This CDR3 region has 15 residues. The V gene's germline CDR1 is SNHLY and CDR2 FYNNEI. CDR3 nucleotide sequence: TGTGCCAGCAGTGACCGGACAGGGACGGACAATGAGCAGTTCTTC. Protein product: CASSDRTGTDNEQFF.

This clone was recorded once. This rearrangement joins TRBV6-1 to TRBJ2-5, with D perhaps matching TRBD1 (6 bases). V lost 1 base and J lost 4, with 13 bases in between. The CDR3 length is 15 residues. Germline V gene sequence: CDR1 MNHNS, CDR2 SASEGT. CDR3 nucleotide sequence: TGTGCCAGCAGTGAAGTGTCAGGGGCGGCAGAGACCCAGTACTTC. This sequence encodes CASSEVSGAAETQYF.

The chain carries TRBV19 and TRBJ1-6, with D possibly matching TRBD1 (6 bases). Trimming removed 9 bases from V and 10 bases from J, with 28 bases in between. The CDR3 length is 17 residues. Germline V gene data show CDR1 as LNHDA and CDR2 as SQIVND (reference sequence). The CDR3 nucleotides are TGTGCCAGCTCCATGGGGCAGCGAGGTCCAGGGACATCACCCCTCCACTTT. The encoded protein is CASSMGQRGPGTSPLHF.

This chain links TRBV19 with TRBJ1-1, with 10 positions matching TRBD1. Germline CDR1 LNHDA, CDR2 SQIVND (reference sequence). V lost 3 bases and J lost 1; bases outside the gene matches: 11. There are 18 residues in the CDR3. As DNA, the CDR3 is TGTGCCAGTAGTATCAGGGGCGGGACAGGGGTACCGAACACTGAAGCTTTCTTT. It specifies CASSIRGGTGVPNTEAFF.